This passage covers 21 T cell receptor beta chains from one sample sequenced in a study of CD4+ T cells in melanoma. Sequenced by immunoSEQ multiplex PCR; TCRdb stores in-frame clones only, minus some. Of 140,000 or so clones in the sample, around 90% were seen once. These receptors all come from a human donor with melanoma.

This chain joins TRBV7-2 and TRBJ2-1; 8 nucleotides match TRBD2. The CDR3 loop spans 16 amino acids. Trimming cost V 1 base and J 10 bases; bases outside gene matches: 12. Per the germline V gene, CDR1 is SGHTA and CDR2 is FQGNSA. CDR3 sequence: CASSLGGGGRRAEQFF. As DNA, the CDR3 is TGTGCCAGCAGCTTAGGTGGCGGGGGGCGCAGGGCGGAGCAGTTCTTC.

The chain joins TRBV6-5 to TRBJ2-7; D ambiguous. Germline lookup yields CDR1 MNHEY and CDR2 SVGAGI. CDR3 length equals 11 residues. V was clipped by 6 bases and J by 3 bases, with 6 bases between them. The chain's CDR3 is CASRVLYEQYF. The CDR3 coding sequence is TGTGCCAGCAGGGTTCTCTACGAGCAGTACTTC.

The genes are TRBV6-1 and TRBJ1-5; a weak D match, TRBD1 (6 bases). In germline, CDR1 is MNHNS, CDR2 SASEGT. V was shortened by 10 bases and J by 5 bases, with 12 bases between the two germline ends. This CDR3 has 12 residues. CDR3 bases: TGTGCCACCGGACAGCCTTATCAGCCCCAGCATTTT. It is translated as CATGQPYQPQHF.

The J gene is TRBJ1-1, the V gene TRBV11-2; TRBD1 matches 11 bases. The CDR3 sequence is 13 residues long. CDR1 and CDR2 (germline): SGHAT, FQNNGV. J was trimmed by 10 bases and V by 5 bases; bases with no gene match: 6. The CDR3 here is CASSTGQGAAAFF. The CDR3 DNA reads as TGTGCCAGCAGCACCGGACAGGGGGCCGCAGCTTTCTTT.

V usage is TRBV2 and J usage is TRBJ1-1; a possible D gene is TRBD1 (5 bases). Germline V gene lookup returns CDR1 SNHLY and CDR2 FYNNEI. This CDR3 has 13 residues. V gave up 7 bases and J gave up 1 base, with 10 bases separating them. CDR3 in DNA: TGTGCCAGCACCACAGGAAGGAACACTGAAGCTTTCTTT. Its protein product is CASTTGRNTEAFF.

CDR3 sequence: CASSLARGSQNNEQFF. As DNA, the CDR3 is TGTGCCAGCAGCTTAGCCAGGGGTAGTCAGAACAATGAGCAGTTCTTC. The J gene is TRBJ2-1, the V gene TRBV7-9, with D tentatively TRBD1 (6 bases). The V end was cut by 0 bases, the J end by 5 bases, with 14 bases between. The CDR3 has 16 amino acids. Germline values: CDR1 SEHNR, CDR2 FQNEAQ (reference sequence).

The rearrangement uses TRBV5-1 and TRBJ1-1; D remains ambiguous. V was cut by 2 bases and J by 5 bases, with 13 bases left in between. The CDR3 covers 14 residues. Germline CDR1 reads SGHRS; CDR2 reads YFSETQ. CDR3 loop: CASSFVDLGTEAFF. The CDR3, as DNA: TGCGCCAGCAGCTTTGTGGATCTGGGGACTGAAGCTTTCTTT.

The CDR3 is CASSQDSGGFYGYTF. CDR3 DNA sequence: TGTGCCAGCAGCCAAGATAGCGGCGGCTTCTATGGCTACACCTTC. The chain joins TRBV4-2 to TRBJ1-2; D call uncertain. Trimming took 0 bases from V and 4 from J, leaving 12 bases between them. This CDR3 is built from 15 residues. Germline V gene lookup returns CDR1 LGHNA and CDR2 YNFKEQ.

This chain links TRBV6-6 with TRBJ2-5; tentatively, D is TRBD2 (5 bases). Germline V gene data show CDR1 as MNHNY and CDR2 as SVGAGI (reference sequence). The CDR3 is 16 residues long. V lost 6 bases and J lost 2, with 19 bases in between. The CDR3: CASSRDPLTPQETQYF. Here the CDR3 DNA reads TGTGCCAGCAGCCGGGATCCCCTTACGCCTCAAGAGACCCAGTACTTC.

In DNA, the CDR3 is TGCGCCAGCAGCCAAGAACCCCAGGGACGGAATGAGCAGTTCTTC. This translates into CASSQEPQGRNEQFF. The chain employs TRBV4-1 and TRBJ2-1; D may be TRBD1 or TRBD2 (5 bases each). The germline V and J ends were trimmed by 0 bases and 7 bases, with 13 bases remaining between them. The CDR3 has 15 residues. In germline, CDR1 is MGHRA, CDR2 YSYEKL.

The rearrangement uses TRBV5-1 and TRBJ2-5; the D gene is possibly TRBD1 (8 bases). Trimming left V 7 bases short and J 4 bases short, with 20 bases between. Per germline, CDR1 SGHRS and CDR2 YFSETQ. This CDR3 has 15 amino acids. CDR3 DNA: TGCGCCAGCGAGACAGGGGTCACGGGAGGAGAGACCCAGTACTTC. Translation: CASETGVTGGETQYF.

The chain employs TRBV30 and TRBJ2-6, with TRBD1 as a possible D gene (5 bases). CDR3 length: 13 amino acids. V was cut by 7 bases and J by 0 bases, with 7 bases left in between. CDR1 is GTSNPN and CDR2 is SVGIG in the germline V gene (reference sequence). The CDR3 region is CAYRYSGANVLTF. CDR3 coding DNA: TGTGCCTACAGGTACTCTGGGGCCAACGTCCTGACTTTC.

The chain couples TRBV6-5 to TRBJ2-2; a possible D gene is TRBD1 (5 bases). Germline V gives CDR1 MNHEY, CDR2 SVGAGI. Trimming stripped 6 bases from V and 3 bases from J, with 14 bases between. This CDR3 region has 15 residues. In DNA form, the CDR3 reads TGTGCCAGCAGCCCAAACGACAGATACACCGGGGAGCTGTTTTTT. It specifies CASSPNDRYTGELFF.

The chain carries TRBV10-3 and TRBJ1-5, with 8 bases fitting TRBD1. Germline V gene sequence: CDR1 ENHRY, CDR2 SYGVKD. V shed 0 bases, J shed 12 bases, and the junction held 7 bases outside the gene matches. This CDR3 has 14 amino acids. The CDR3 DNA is TGTGCCATCAGTGAGTCTGGGGCAGGGGGCGACCAGCATTTT. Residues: CAISESGAGGDQHF.

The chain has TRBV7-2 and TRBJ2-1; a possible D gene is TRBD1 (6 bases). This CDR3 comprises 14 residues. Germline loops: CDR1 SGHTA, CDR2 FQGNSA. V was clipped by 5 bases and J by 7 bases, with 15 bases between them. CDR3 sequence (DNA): TGTGCCAGCAGCCGTCAGGGGTGGGTTAATGAGCAGTTCTTC. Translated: CASSRQGWVNEQFF.

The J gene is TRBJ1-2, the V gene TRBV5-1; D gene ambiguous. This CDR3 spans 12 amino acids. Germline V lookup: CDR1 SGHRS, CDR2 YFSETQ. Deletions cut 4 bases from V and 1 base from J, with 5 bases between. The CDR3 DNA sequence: TGCGCCAGCAGCGACAATAACTATGGCTACACCTTC. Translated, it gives CASSDNNYGYTF.

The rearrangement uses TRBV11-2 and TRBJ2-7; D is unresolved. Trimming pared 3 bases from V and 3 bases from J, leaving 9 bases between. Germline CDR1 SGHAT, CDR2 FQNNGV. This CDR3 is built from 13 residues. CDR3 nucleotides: TGTGCCAGCAGCTTGAGAGAGAACTACGAGCAGTACTTC. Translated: CASSLRENYEQYF.

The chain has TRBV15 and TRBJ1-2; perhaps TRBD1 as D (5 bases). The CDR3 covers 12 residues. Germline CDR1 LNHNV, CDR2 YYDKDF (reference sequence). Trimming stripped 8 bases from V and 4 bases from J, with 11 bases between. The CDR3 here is CATGGSGYGYTF. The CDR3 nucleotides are TGTGCCACCGGGGGGTCGGGCTATGGCTACACCTTC.

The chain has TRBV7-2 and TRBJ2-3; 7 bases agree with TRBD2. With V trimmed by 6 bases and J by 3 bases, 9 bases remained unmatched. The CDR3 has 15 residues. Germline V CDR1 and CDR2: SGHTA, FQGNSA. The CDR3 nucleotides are TGTGCCAGCAGTCGGATGGGGGGGAAAACAGATACGCAGTATTTT. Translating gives CASSRMGGKTDTQYF. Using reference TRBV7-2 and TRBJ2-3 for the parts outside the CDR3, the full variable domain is GAGVSQSPSNKVTEKGKDVELRCDPISGHTALYWYRQSLGQGLEFLIYFQGNSAPDKSGLPSDRFSAERTGGSVSTLTIQRTQQEDSAVYLCASSRMGGKTDTQYFGPGTRLTVL.

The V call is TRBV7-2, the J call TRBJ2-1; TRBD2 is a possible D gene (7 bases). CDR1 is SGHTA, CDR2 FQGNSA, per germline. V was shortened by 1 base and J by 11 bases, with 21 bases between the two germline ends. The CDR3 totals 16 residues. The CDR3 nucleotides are TGTGCCAGCAGCTTAGATCCCCCGGGGGGCCCCCTAAAGCAGTTCTTC. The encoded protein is CASSLDPPGGPLKQFF. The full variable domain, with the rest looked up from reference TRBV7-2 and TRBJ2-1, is GAGVSQSPSNKVTEKGKDVELRCDPISGHTALYWYRQSLGQGLEFLIYFQGNSAPDKSGLPSDRFSAERTGGSVSTLTIQRTQQEDSAVYLCASSLDPPGGPLKQFFGPGTRLTVL.

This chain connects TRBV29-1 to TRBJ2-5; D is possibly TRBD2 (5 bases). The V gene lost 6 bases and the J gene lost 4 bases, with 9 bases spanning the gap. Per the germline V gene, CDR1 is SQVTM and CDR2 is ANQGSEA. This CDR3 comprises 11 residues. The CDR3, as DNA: TGCAGCGTCCCCGGAGGAGAGACCCAGTACTTC. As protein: CSVPGGETQYF.